This TCR beta chain was profiled in a study of blood T cell repertoires in COVID-19 (dated by TCRdb to between 2020 and 2021). About the study as a whole: Collaborator samples came from the United States, Italy and Spain and covered acute and convalescent phases of COVID-19. HLA class I and class II types, where available, came from metadata supplied by the sample provider rather than from assay-based typing. The samples were drawn from two sources: the first 160 participants of the ongoing ImmuneRACE study, and fewer than 1,500 subjects contributed by 6 global collaborators. The repertoires were made available in a free public database intended to serve as a resource for research on the immune response to SARS-CoV-2. Sample metadata almost always included a de-identified subject ID, COVID-19 status, age in years and sex. The material from the prospective study consisted of cDNA or gDNA derived from T cells, B-cell-depleted T cells, or PBMCs. The dataset comprised deeply sampled blood TCRbeta repertoires from subjects exposed to, actively infected with, or recovered from COVID-19.

As to this clone: Its antigen specificity is not known. Per-base quality was not reported, and no clone a single base away is much larger than it.

TCRbeta CDR3 regions were amplified from genomic DNA using the immunoSEQ Assay, a bias-controlled multiplex PCR. The paper's processing steps were these. The number of nucleated cells in each sample was estimated from the amplification of reference gene primers within the assay. To quantify the absolute abundance of each unique TCRbeta CDR3 rearrangement, sequence reads were collapsed and filtered. For each sample, productive Simpson clonality was calculated by taking the square root of Simpson's diversity index across productive rearrangements. TCRdb re-hosts the immuneACCESS table, in-frame sequences only. Its copies lack some clones; in the studies checked, an unresolved V gene accounts for under half of them, and the cause for the rest is not known. V and J calls and clone size are as listed in that table; D and trimming were resolved from the DNA. For this sample the table gives over 400,000 clones, of which 85% to 90% were detected only once. The biggest ten clones account for 7.8% of the sample.

Summary of the overall study and its limitations: How much clinical and demographic metadata was included differed by source and by participant, and the metadata was provided uncurated.

At one collaborating source in Seattle, patients were enrolled during active infection and were followed longitudinally through the course of disease. Collaborating institutions collected whole blood in K2EDTA tubes following their own protocols. Collaborator samples were shipped for TCRbeta analysis as frozen whole blood, isolated PBMCs, or DNA extracted from either sample type. From the germline V gene, CDR1 is ENHRY and CDR2 is SYGVKD. At the junction V is shortened by 10 bases and J by 6 bases, with 26 bases in between. The CDR3 runs 16 residues from the cysteine to the phenylalanine. Only the CDR3 DNA is retained, 48 bases long and in frame from the first base.

The chain employs TRBV10-3 and TRBJ2-3; the D gene is perhaps TRBD2, from 6 matching bases. The sequence was obtained from a woman between 50 and 59 years old with COVID-19, enrolled during active disease. Sequenced sample: peripheral blood. Here the CDR3 is given as CATSYGGASDFDTQYF. At the DNA level, the sequence is TGTGCCACTAGCTATGGAGGGGCCTCTGACTTCGATACGCAGTATTTT.